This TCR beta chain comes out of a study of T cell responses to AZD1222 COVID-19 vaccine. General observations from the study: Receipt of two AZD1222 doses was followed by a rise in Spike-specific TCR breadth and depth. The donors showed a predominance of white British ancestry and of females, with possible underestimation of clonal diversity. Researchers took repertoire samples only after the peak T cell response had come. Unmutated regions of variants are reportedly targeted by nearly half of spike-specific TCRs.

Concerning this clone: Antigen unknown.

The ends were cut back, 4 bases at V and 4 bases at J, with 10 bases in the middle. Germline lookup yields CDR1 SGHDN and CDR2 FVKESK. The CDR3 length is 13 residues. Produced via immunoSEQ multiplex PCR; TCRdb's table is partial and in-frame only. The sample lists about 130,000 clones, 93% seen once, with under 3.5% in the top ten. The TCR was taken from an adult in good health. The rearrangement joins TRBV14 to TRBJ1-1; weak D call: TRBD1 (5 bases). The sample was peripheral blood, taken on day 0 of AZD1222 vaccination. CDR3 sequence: CASSPGSSTEAFF. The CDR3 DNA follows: TGTGCCAGCAGCCCAGGGTCGAGCACTGAAGCTTTCTTT. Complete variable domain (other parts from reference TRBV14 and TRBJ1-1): EAGVTQFPSHSVIEKGQTVTLRCDPISGHDNLYWYRRVMGKEIKFLLHFVKESKQDESGMPNNRFLAERTGGTYSTLKVQPAELEDSGVYFCASSPGSSTEAFFGQGTRLTVV.